A single sample is the source of the 13 T cell receptor beta chains below, sequenced in a study of T cell changes during pregnancy in multiple sclerosis. Libraries were prepared by immunoSEQ multiplex PCR; TCRdb keeps only in-frame clonotypes and omits some of them. The sample gives over 65,000 clones, roughly 92% of which show up once; 2.5% is in the top ten. Sequencing was performed on peripheral blood, taken in the first trimester of pregnancy. All receptors derive from a female donor with multiple sclerosis, enrolled in a pregnancy study.

The DNA of the CDR3 is TGTGCCAGCAGCCCCATAGCGAAGAACACCGGGGAGCTGTTTTTT. It codes for CASSPIAKNTGELFF. The chain combines TRBV7-3 with TRBJ2-2; TRBD2 might be the D (5 bases). Germline CDR1 reads SGHTA; CDR2 reads FQGTGA. This CDR3 comprises 15 residues. V shed 5 bases and J shed 1 base, with 11 bases lying between them.

The chain links TRBV5-1 to TRBJ2-3; weak D call: TRBD1 (5 bases). Germline V CDR1 and CDR2: SGHRS, YFSETQ. CDR3 length equals 15 residues. V gave up 0 bases and J gave up 2 bases, with 10 bases separating them. CDR3 sequence: CASSLVDRATDTQYF. The CDR3 region has the DNA TGCGCCAGCAGCTTGGTCGACAGAGCCACAGATACGCAGTATTTT.

This clone was counted between two and nine times. The chain carries TRBV5-4 and TRBJ2-1, with 11 bases fitting TRBD2. Germline lookup yields CDR1 SGHNT and CDR2 YYREEE (reference sequence). V trimming: 1 base; J trimming: 5 bases; junction bases outside the gene matches: 8. This CDR3 region has 17 residues. CDR3 loop: CASSLSIAGGQNNEQFF. In DNA form, the CDR3 reads TGTGCCAGCAGCTTGTCCATAGCGGGAGGGCAAAACAATGAGCAGTTCTTC. Combining the CDR3 with reference TRBV5-4 and TRBJ2-1 gives the whole variable domain ETGVTQSPTHLIKTRGQQVTLRCSSQSGHNTVSWYQQALGQGPQFIFQYYREEENGRGNFPPRFSGLQFPNYSSELNVNALELDDSALYLCASSLSIAGGQNNEQFFGPGTRLTVL.

The chain carries TRBV28 and TRBJ2-1; 9 bases line up with TRBD2. J gave up 8 bases and V 6 bases, and 8 bases lay outside the gene matches. The V gene's germline CDR1 is MDHEN and CDR2 SYDVKM. The CDR3 has 14 amino acids. The CDR3 nucleotides read TGTGCCAGCAGCCCGCGGGAGGGTTATCATGAGCAGTTCTTC. Translated: CASSPREGYHEQFF.

V and J are TRBV7-9 and TRBJ2-7, with 9 bases matching TRBD1. The CDR3 contains 15 residues. V lost 5 bases, J lost 2 bases, and 7 bases stayed unmatched. CDR1 and CDR2 from the germline V gene are SEHNR and FQNEAQ (reference sequence). The CDR3, as DNA: TGTGCCAGCAGCCCCGCGGGACAGGGAGCCTACGAGCAGTACTTC. This codes for CASSPAGQGAYEQYF.

This clone occurred once. The rearrangement joins TRBV5-1 to TRBJ1-3, with D unclear. Germline V gene data show CDR1 as SGHRS and CDR2 as YFSETQ. The CDR3 consists of 13 residues. The germline V and J ends were trimmed by 5 bases and 2 bases, with 8 bases remaining between them. The CDR3 is CASRKQAGNTIYF. CDR3 nucleotide sequence: TGCGCCAGCAGGAAGCAGGCTGGAAACACCATATATTTT.

The V gene is TRBV2, the J gene TRBJ1-4; D is perhaps TRBD1 (5 bases). Trimming took 3 bases from V and 7 from J, leaving 12 bases between them. This CDR3 is built from 14 residues. Germline V CDR1 and CDR2: SNHLY, FYNNEI. This CDR3 reads CASSEWQGGEKLFF. CDR3 DNA sequence: TGTGCCAGCAGTGAGTGGCAGGGAGGTGAAAAACTGTTTTTT.

V gene TRBV29-1 combines with J gene TRBJ2-4; the D gene is possibly TRBD2 (5 bases). Germline CDR1 SQVTM, CDR2 ANQGSEA. CDR3 length: 13 amino acids. V was clipped by 2 bases and J by 6 bases, with 11 bases between them. The DNA for the CDR3 is TGCAGCGTTGAAACGGGATCCTCAAACATTCAGTACTTC. The encoded protein is CSVETGSSNIQYF.

The genes are TRBV13 and TRBJ2-3; TRBD1 matches at 11 bases. The CDR3 extends over 15 amino acids. V lost 5 bases and J lost 4; bases outside the gene matches: 5. Germline values: CDR1 PRHDT, CDR2 FYEKMQ (reference sequence). CDR3 nucleotide sequence: TGTGCCAGCAGCCCTCGGACAGGGGGCCCAGATACGCAGTATTTT. Translation gives CASSPRTGGPDTQYF.

The CDR3 is CAWRPSYRAKNIQYF. DNA for the CDR3: TGTGCCTGGAGGCCCTCCTATCGAGCCAAAAACATTCAGTACTTC. This sequence joins TRBV30 and TRBJ2-4; D is uncertain. V was trimmed by 3 bases and J by 0 bases, leaving 12 bases between them. Germline V lookup: CDR1 GTSNPN, CDR2 SVGIG (reference sequence). The CDR3 contains 15 residues.

This chain uses TRBV29-1 with TRBJ1-5; TRBD1 agrees at 10 bases. Germline V CDR1 and CDR2: SQVTM, ANQGSEA. The V segment lost 4 bases and the J segment 7 bases; nucleotides outside the gene matches: 4. The CDR3 is made up of 13 amino acids. The CDR3 reads CSVARDRGQPQHF. Written as DNA, the CDR3 is TGCAGCGTTGCCCGGGACAGGGGCCAGCCCCAGCATTTT.

This clone was found a few times. Here the CDR3 reads CASSAGAYDGYTF. In nucleotides, the CDR3 is TGTGCCAGCAGTGCAGGGGCCTACGATGGCTACACCTTC. This chain connects TRBV2 to TRBJ1-2; perhaps TRBD1 as D (6 bases). Trimming removed 4 bases from V and 6 bases from J, with 12 bases in between. Germline CDR1 is SNHLY and CDR2 is FYNNEI. The CDR3 covers 13 residues.

CDR3 sequence reads: CASSLAGPMNTEAFF. CDR3 sequence (DNA): TGTGCCAGCAGCTTAGCTGGGCCCATGAACACTGAAGCTTTCTTT. The chain is built from TRBV11-3 and TRBJ1-1; unclear D gene. This CDR3 spans 15 amino acids. V was pared by 1 base and J by 0 bases, with 9 bases between. Germline lookup yields CDR1 SGHNT and CDR2 YENEEA.